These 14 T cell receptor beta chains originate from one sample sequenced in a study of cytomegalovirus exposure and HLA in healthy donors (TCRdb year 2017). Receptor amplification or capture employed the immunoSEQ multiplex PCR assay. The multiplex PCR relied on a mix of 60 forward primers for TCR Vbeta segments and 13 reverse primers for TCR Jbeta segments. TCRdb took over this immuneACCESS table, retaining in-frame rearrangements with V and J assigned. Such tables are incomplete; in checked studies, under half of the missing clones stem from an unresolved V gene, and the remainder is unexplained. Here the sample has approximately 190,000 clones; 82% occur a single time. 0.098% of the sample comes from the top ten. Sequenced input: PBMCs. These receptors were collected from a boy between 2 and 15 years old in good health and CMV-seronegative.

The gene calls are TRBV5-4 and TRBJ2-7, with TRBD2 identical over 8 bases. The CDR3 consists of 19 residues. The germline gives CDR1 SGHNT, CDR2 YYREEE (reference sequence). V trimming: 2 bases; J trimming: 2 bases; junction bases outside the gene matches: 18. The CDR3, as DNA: TGTGCCAGCAGCTTTTCGGCGGTAGCGGGGACCTACGGCCCCTACGAGCAGTACTTC. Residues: CASSFSAVAGTYGPYEQYF. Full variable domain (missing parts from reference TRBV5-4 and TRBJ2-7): ETGVTQSPTHLIKTRGQQVTLRCSSQSGHNTVSWYQQALGQGPQFIFQYYREEENGRGNFPPRFSGLQFPNYSSELNVNALELDDSALYLCASSFSAVAGTYGPYEQYFGPGTRLTVT.

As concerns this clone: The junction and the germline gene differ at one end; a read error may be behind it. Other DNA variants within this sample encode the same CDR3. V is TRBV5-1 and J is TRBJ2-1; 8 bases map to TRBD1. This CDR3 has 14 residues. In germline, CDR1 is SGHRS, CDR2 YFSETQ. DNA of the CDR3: TGCGCCAGCAGCTTTGATCGGTTGACAGGGGAGCGGTTCTTC. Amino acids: CASSFDRLTGERFF. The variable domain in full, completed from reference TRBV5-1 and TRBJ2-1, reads KAGVTQTPRYLIKTRGQQVTLSCSPISGHRSVSWYQQTPGQGLQFLFEYFSETQRNKGNFPGRFSGRQFSNSRSEMNVSTLELGDSALYLCASSFDRLTGERFFGPGTRLTVL.

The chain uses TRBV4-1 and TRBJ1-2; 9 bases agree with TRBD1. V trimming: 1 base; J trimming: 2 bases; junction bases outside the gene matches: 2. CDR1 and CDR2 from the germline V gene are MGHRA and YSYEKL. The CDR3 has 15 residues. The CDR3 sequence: CASSQVGQGNYGYTF. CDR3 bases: TGCGCCAGCAGCCAAGTCGGACAGGGGAACTATGGCTACACCTTC.

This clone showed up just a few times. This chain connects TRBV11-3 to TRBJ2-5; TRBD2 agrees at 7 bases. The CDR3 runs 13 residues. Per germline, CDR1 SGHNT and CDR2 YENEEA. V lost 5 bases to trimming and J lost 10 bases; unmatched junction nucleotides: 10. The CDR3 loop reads CASSAGPGRDQYF. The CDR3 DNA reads TGTGCCAGCAGCGCCGGACCGGGGAGGGACCAGTACTTC.

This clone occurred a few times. The CDR3 loop reads CASSFQGSSYNEQFF. DNA for the CDR3: TGTGCCAGCAGCTTTCAGGGGAGCTCCTACAATGAGCAGTTCTTC. The chain carries TRBV6-5 and TRBJ2-1; a weak D match, TRBD1 (6 bases). The CDR3 runs to 15 residues. Germline CDR1 and CDR2: MNHEY and SVGAGI. The V end was cut by 6 bases, the J end by 0 bases, with 12 bases between.

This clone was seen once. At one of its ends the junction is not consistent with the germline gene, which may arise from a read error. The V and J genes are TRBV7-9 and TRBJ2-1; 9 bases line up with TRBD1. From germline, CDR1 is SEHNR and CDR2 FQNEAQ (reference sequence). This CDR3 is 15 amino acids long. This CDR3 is CASSPTGGRNNEQLF. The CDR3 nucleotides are TGTGCCAGCAGCCCGACAGGGGGTAGGAACAATGAGCAGCTCTTC.

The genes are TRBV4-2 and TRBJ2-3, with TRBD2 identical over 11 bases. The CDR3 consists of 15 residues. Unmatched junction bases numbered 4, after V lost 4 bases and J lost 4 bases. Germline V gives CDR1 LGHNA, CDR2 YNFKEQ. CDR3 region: CASSPTSGGADTQYF. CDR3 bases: TGTGCCAGCAGCCCAACTAGCGGGGGAGCAGATACGCAGTATTTT.

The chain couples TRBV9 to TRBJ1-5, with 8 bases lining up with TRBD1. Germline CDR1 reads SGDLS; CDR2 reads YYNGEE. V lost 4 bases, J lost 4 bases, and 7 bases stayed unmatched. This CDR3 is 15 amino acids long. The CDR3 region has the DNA TGTGCCAGCAGCCTAGGGACAGGACTTAATCAGCCCCAGCATTTT. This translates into CASSLGTGLNQPQHF.

The CDR3 is CASSDQGSTDTQYF. The CDR3, as DNA: TGTGCCAGCAGCGATCAGGGGAGCACAGATACGCAGTATTTT. The chain combines TRBV7-3 with TRBJ2-3; D might be TRBD1 (6 bases). CDR3 length equals 14 residues. Trimming removed 5 bases at V and 0 bases at J, with 9 bases between. Per germline, CDR1 SGHTA and CDR2 FQGTGA. Full variable domain (remainder filled in from reference TRBV7-3 and TRBJ2-3): GAGVSQTPSNKVTEKGKYVELRCDPISGHTALYWYRQSLGQGPEFLIYFQGTGAADDSGLPNDRFFAVRPEGSVSTLKIQRTERGDSAVYLCASSDQGSTDTQYFGPGTRLTVL.

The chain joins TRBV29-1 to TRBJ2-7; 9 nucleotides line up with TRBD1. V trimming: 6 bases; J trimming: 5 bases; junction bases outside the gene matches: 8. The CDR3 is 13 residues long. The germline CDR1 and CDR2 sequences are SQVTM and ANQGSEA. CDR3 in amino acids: CSVGQGFVHEQYF. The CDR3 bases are TGCAGCGTGGGACAGGGCTTCGTTCACGAGCAGTACTTC.

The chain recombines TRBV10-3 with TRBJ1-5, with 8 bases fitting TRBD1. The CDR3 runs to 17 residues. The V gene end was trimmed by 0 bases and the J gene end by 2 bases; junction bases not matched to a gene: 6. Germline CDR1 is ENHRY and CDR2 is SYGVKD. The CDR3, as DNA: TGTGCCATCAGTGAGTCGAGGACAGGGCTGGGCAATCAGCCCCAGCATTTT. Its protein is CAISESRTGLGNQPQHF.

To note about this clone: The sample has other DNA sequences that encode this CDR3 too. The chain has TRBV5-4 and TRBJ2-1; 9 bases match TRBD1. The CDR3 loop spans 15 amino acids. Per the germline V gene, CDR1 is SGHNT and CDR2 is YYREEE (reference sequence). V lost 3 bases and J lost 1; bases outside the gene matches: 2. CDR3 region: CASSSGTGSYNEQFF. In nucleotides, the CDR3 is TGTGCCAGCAGCTCCGGGACAGGGTCCTACAATGAGCAGTTCTTC.

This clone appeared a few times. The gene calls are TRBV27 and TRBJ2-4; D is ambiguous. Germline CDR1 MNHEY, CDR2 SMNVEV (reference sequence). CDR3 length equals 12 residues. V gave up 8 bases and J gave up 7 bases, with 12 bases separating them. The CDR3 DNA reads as TGTGCCAGCTGGGCAGTTGAGAACATTCAGTACTTC. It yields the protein CASWAVENIQYF.

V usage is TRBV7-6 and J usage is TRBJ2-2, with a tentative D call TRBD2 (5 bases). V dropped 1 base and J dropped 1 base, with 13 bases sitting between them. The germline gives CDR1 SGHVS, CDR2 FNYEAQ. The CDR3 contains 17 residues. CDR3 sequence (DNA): TGTGCCAGCAGCTTAGTGGGAAGCCGGGGGAACACCGGGGAGCTGTTTTTT. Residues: CASSLVGSRGNTGELFF. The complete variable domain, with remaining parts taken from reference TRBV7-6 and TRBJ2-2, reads GAGVSQSPRYKVTKRGQDVALRCDPISGHVSLYWYRQALGQGPEFLTYFNYEAQQDKSGLPNDRFSAERPEGSISTLTIQRTEQRDSAMYRCASSLVGSRGNTGELFFGEGSRLTVL.